Listed here is a single TCR beta chain. Its antigen is unidentified. The sample is drawn from a study of breast tumors, draining lymph nodes, adjacent tissues. General observations from the study: Luminal-like breast cancer showed significantly greater tumor-nontumor repertoire similarity than basal-like breast cancer did. Tumor TCR diversity was below lymph nodes but above nontumor tissue. Most tumor T cells seemingly derive from lymph node, then expand in tumor. The lymph node origin of tumor T cells was framed as consistent with a hypothesis, not demonstrated.

Trimming removed 0 bases from V and 5 bases from J, with 11 bases in between. The CDR3 has 14 residues. The germline V gene encodes CDR1 SGHTA and CDR2 FQGNSA. MiXCR was run by TCRdb on the multiplex PCR reads, yielding one entry per CDR3 protein. The data hold about 15,000 distinct CDR3 sequences, with around 53% observed a single time. The sample comprised tumor-adjacent breast tissue. The chain recombines TRBV7-2 with TRBJ2-7; weak D call: TRBD1 (5 bases). The sequence was collected from a female donor with breast cancer. Some clones in this sample may be carry-over from other donors' samples. This CDR3 is CASSLASREDEQYF. The CDR3 DNA reads TGTGCCAGCAGCTTAGCGTCCAGGGAAGACGAGCAGTACTTC.